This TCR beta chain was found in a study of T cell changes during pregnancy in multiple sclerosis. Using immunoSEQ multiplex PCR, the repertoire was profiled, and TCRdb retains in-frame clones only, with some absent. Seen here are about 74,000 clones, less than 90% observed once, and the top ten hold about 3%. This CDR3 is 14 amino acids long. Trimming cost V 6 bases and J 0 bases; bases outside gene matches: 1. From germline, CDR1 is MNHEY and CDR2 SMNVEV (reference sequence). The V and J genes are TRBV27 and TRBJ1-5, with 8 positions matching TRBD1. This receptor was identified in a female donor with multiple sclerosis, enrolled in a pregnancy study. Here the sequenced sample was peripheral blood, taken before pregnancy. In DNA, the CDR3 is TGTGCCAGCAGACAGGGGGTTAGCAATCAGCCCCAGCATTTT. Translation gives CASRQGVSNQPQHF.